This is a list of T cell receptor beta chains from one sample in a study of shared clonotypes between healthy human individuals. TCRdb keeps only in-frame clones here, not all; method: immunoSEQ multiplex PCR. The sample yields about 1.1 million clones, about 80% seen once. Sequencing was carried out using memory CD4+ T cells from PBMCs. Source of these receptors: a young man in good health. Some clones in this sample may be carry-over from other donors' samples. Both conserved end residues are part of each CDR3. The order of the fields is clone size, J gene, D gene, V gene, CDR3 DNA, CDR3 protein. The D gene is left open where the match is weak. A clone size is listed for some rows: how often the clone was seen (once, few, many), or a class if it is expanded.

>-|TRBJ2-1|TRBD1|TRBV7-2
TGTGCCAGCAGCCGGGACAGGGGATCGAATGAGCAGTTCTTC
CASSRDRGSNEQFF
>-|TRBJ2-1|-|TRBV28
TGTGCCAGCAGTTTATCCCCGCTTTATGAGCAGTTCTTC
CASSLSPLYEQFF
>-|TRBJ2-5|TRBD2|TRBV5-4
TGTGCCAGCAGCGGAACGTCTGGCGGGAGGGGAGAGACCCAGTACTTC
CASSGTSGGRGETQYF
>-|TRBJ1-1|-|TRBV5-4
TGTGCCAGCAGCTTGGACCCGGAGCGGCAGGGAGGTACTGAAGCTTTCTTT
CASSLDPERQGGTEAFF
>-|TRBJ1-5|-|TRBV30
TGTGCCTGGAGTAGAGAGGGAGGACAGCCCCAGCATTTT
CAWSREGGQPQHF
>-|TRBJ2-5|TRBD1|TRBV9
TGTGCCAGCAGCAACGACAGACAGGGAGCCCCGGGGACCCAGTACTTC
CASSNDRQGAPGTQYF
>-|TRBJ2-5|TRBD1|TRBV7-9
TGTGCCAGCAGCTTACGCGGTGGACAGGGTCAAGAGACCCAGTACTTC
CASSLRGGQGQETQYF
>-|TRBJ2-2|TRBD2|TRBV18
TGTGCCAGCTCGCCAATACTAGCGGGAGAGGGCACCGGGGAGCTGTTTTTT
CASSPILAGEGTGELFF
>-|TRBJ1-1|-|TRBV6-6
TGTGCCAGCAGTGCCCCCCAGAACACTGAAGCTTTCTTT
CASSAPQNTEAFF
>-|TRBJ1-5|-|TRBV2
TGTGCCAGCAGTGCCCAGGGGAATAGCAATCAGCCCCAGCATTTT
CASSAQGNSNQPQHF
>-|TRBJ1-5|TRBD1|TRBV2
TGTGCCAGCAGTCCGGACAGGTTTACGCCCCAGCATTTT
CASSPDRFTPQHF
>once|TRBJ2-7|-|TRBV6-1
TGTGCCAGCAGTGAAAGTAGCGGCTCCTACGAGCAGTACTTC
CASSESSGSYEQYF
>-|TRBJ1-2|TRBD1|TRBV18
TGTGCCAGCTCACCTGACAGGGGGCTTGGCTACACCTTC
CASSPDRGLGYTF
>-|TRBJ2-1|TRBD2|TRBV5-6
TGTGCCAGCAGCTTGGTTCCAGCGGGGAGCTCCTACAATGAGCAGTTCTTC
CASSLVPAGSSYNEQFF
>-|TRBJ1-1|TRBD1|TRBV11-3
TGTGCCAGCAGCTTAGGAAGACAGGGAGAAGCTTTCTTT
CASSLGRQGEAFF
>-|TRBJ2-1|-|TRBV28
TGTGCCAGCAGTTTATGGGGGGACGTTGGCGATGAGCAGTTCTTC
CASSLWGDVGDEQFF
>once|TRBJ2-6|-|TRBV15
TGTGCCACACACCTCTCTGGGGCCAACGTCCTGACTTTC
CATHLSGANVLTF
>-|TRBJ2-7|TRBD1|TRBV6-6
TGTGCCAGCAGTCCCAGACAGGGGGCCTCCTACGAGCAGTACTTC
CASSPRQGASYEQYF
>-|TRBJ2-2|TRBD1|TRBV28
TGTGCCAGCGTCCCTTTCTACCGGGACAGGGGGGACACCGGGGAGCTGTTTTTT
CASVPFYRDRGDTGELFF
>once|TRBJ2-4|-|TRBV14
TGTGCCAGCAGCCGATCAGAGGGGGGCCTTAACATTCAGTACTTC
CASSRSEGGLNIQYF
>-|TRBJ2-7|-|TRBV6-6
TGTGCCAGCAGTTACCTGGGGGCGGAGTACGAGCAGTACTTC
CASSYLGAEYEQYF
>-|TRBJ2-3|-|TRBV27
TGTGCCAGCAGTTTATCGACTAGTCTTTCCGTGCTAGATACGCAGTATTTT
CASSLSTSLSVLDTQYF
>-|TRBJ2-7|TRBD2|TRBV28
TGTGCCAGCAGCCCAACCGGGGAGCGGGGGGCTCTGCAGCAGTACTTC
CASSPTGERGALQQYF
>once|TRBJ1-2|-|TRBV28
TGTGCCAGCAGTTCCCTGACCCGGGGCTATGGCTACACCTTC
CASSSLTRGYGYTF
>-|TRBJ1-3|-|TRBV28
TGTGCCAGCAGTCAGAGCTACAGGGGAAACACCATATATTTT
CASSQSYRGNTIYF
>-|TRBJ2-1|-|TRBV7-3
TGTGCCAGCAGCTTAACCACGGATAGTGAGCAGTTCTTC
CASSLTTDSEQFF
>-|TRBJ1-2|TRBD1|TRBV28
TGTGCCAGCAGTTCTGTGACAGGGGGCACTGGTGGCTACACCTTC
CASSSVTGGTGGYTF
>-|TRBJ2-7|-|TRBV9
TGTGCCAGCAGCGTAGGCTCAGGGGTGGGCGAGCAGTACTTC
CASSVGSGVGEQYF
>few|TRBJ1-1|-|TRBV21-1
TGTGCCAGCAGCAAAGAGGGGGCAGGCCCGAACACTGAAGCTTTCTTT
CASSKEGAGPNTEAFF
>-|TRBJ2-3|-|TRBV18
TGTGCCAGCTCACCCGAGGGCGATACGCAGTATTTT
CASSPEGDTQYF
>-|TRBJ2-7|TRBD2|TRBV28
TGTGCCAGCAGTCCCGCCGGACTCAGCGGCGGGGGGGCAGGGTCCCACGAGCAGTACTTC
CASSPAGLSGGGAGSHEQYF
>-|TRBJ2-3|TRBD2|TRBV6-1
TGTGCCAGCAGTGAACAAGCGGGAGTGGTAGATACGCAGTATTTT
CASSEQAGVVDTQYF
>-|TRBJ2-2|TRBD1|TRBV2
TGTGCCAGCAGTGAATTGCCAGGGGGCATCACCGGGGAGCTGTTTTTT
CASSELPGGITGELFF
>-|TRBJ2-1|-|TRBV9
TGTGCCAGCAGCGTCCGTAGCTCCTACAATGAGCAGTTCTTC
CASSVRSSYNEQFF
>-|TRBJ1-1|-|TRBV28
TGTGCCAGCAGTTTATCGGACAAGGCGACTGAAGCTTTCTTT
CASSLSDKATEAFF
>-|TRBJ1-1|-|TRBV6-6
TGTGCCAGCAGTTTACAGGAGGTGAACACTGAAGCTTTCTTT
CASSLQEVNTEAFF
>-|TRBJ2-1|TRBD2|TRBV5-1
TGCGCCAGCAGCTTGGCGGGACTAGCGACCAATGAGCAGTTCTTC
CASSLAGLATNEQFF
>-|TRBJ1-2|-|TRBV5-5
TGTGCCAGCAGCCCATTGGGAGCAGGGGCGGGCTACACCTTC
CASSPLGAGAGYTF
>-|TRBJ2-7|-|TRBV28
TGTGCCAGCAGTTTACTCCGGGAGTCCCTCGTTAACGAGCAGTACTTC
CASSLLRESLVNEQYF
>-|TRBJ1-1|-|TRBV19
TGTGCCAGTAGTATCGGCTACAGGGTCCCGAACACTGAAGCTTTCTTT
CASSIGYRVPNTEAFF
>few|TRBJ1-2|-|TRBV25-1
TGTGCCAGCAGTGTTACGTTAGGGCCGAGTGGCTACACCTTC
CASSVTLGPSGYTF
>-|TRBJ1-5|-|TRBV7-9
TGTGCCAGCAGCTTAAATAGCAATCAGCCCCAGCATTTT
CASSLNSNQPQHF
>once|TRBJ2-2|TRBD1|TRBV2
TGTGCCAGCAGTGGACAGGGGGCGACCGGGGAGCTGTTTTTT
CASSGQGATGELFF
>-|TRBJ2-5|-|TRBV5-5
TGTGCCAGCAGCTTCGCCGGGACAGCGGGAGAGACCCAGTACTTC
CASSFAGTAGETQYF
>-|TRBJ2-7|-|TRBV7-2
TGTGCCAGCAGCTTAGCGGGACCCTCCTACGAGCAGTACTTC
CASSLAGPSYEQYF
>-|TRBJ2-7|-|TRBV29-1
TGCAGCGTTGCCTCCGAGGGGATGGGCGAGCAGTACTTC
CSVASEGMGEQYF
>-|TRBJ2-1|-|TRBV2
TGTGCCAGCAGCCCCCTGCCGCCGGGACGTAGAAACAATGAGCAGTTCTTC
CASSPLPPGRRNNEQFF
>-|TRBJ2-5|-|TRBV7-9
TGTGCCAGCACGCAACCGTCCGAAGAGACCCAGTACTTC
CASTQPSEETQYF
>-|TRBJ1-1|-|TRBV28
TGTGCCAGCGCTAAACACGGGGCGAACACTGAAGCTTTCTTT
CASAKHGANTEAFF
>once|TRBJ2-7|TRBD1|TRBV4-1
TGCGCCAGCAGTCGACAGGGCCCAGCAGGGACCGTTAACTACGAGCAGTACTTC
CASSRQGPAGTVNYEQYF
>-|TRBJ1-4|-|TRBV4-2
TGTGCCAGCAGCCAAGCCGACACTGCAACTAATGAAAAACTGTTTTTT
CASSQADTATNEKLFF
>-|TRBJ2-6|-|TRBV29-1
TGCAGCGTTGATTCCGGGACTGGGGCCAACGTCCTGACTTTC
CSVDSGTGANVLTF
>once|TRBJ1-2|-|TRBV6-1
TGTGCCAGCAGAAACGAAAACGGGCGTTATGGCTACACCTTC
CASRNENGRYGYTF
>once|TRBJ2-3|TRBD1|TRBV10-3
TGTGCCATCAGTGGGACAGGGTTCGGAGATACGCAGTATTTT
CAISGTGFGDTQYF
>-|TRBJ2-7|-|TRBV28
TGTGCCAGCAGACCCATGGTGGGGGCCTCCTACGAGCAGTACTTC
CASRPMVGASYEQYF
>-|TRBJ2-5|TRBD1|TRBV5-1
TGCGCCAGCAGCTTTGGGACAGGGGAGACCCAGTACTTC
CASSFGTGETQYF